This TCR beta chain originates from a study of spatial heterogeneity in lung cancer. As for the study in general: Sequence detection consistently recorded a greater number of beta-chain than alpha-chain sequences.

One entry per CDR3 protein results from TCRdb running MiXCR on the 5' RACE reads. The table records roughly 5,300 distinct CDR3 sequences, around 8% of them present only once. Time point described: sample taken at primary tumor resection. Samples came from 72 TRACERx patients with untreated early-stage lung cancer. Regarding the study as a whole: The study found that expanded intratumoral alpha and beta TCR counts tracked tumor mutation counts. Among tumor T cells, estimated coverage was roughly 7% for alpha chains and roughly 14% for beta chains.

The CDR3 length is 17 residues. V gave up 1 base and J gave up 11 bases; unmatched junction bases: 13. From germline, CDR1 is SGDLS and CDR2 YYNGEE. This clonotype appeared many times. What it recognizes is unknown. The material sequenced was lung tumor tissue, taken at surgery. J is TRBJ1-6 and V is TRBV9, with 9 bases identical to TRBD1. The clonotype comes from a female donor with early-stage non-small cell lung cancer. Here the CDR3 DNA reads TGTGCCAGCAGCGTATCAACTTCCGGGACAGGGACTGCACCCCTCCACTTT. This sequence encodes CASSVSTSGTGTAPLHF. The full variable domain, its missing parts supplied by reference TRBV9 and TRBJ1-6, is DSGVTQTPKHLITATGQRVTLRCSPRSGDLSVYWYQQSLDQGLQFLIQYYNGEERAKGNILERFSAQQFPDLHSELNLSSLELGDSALYFCASSVSTSGTGTAPLHFGNGTRLTVT.